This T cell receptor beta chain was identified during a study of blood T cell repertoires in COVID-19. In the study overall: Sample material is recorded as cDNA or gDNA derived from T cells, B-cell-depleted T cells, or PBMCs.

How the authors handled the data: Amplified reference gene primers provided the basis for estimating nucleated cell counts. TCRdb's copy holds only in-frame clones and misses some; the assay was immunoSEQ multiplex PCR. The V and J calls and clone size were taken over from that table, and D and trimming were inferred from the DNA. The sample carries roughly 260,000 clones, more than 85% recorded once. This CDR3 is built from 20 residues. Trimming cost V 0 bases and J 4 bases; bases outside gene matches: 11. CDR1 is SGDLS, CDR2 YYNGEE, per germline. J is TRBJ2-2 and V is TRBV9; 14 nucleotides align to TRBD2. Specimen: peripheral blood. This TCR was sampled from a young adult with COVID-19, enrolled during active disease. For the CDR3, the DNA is TGTGCCAGCAGCGTAGCTTCCGGACTAGCGGGAGGATCGGGCACCGGGGAGCTGTTTTTT. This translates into CASSVASGLAGGSGTGELFF.